The rows below give T cell receptor beta chains drawn from one sample of a study of PD-1 blockade in mismatch repair-deficient tumors. Repertoires were generated with immunoSEQ multiplex PCR, while TCRdb's copy carries only in-frame clones and drops some. This sample has over 13,000 clones, with 84% found just once. Antigen specificity for these receptors is unknown. Sequencing used cells cultured in vitro, obtained from a patient treated with pembrolizumab. These receptors came from an adult with mismatch repair-deficient cancer. CDR3s include the opening cysteine and the closing phenylalanine or tryptophan. The D gene is left open where the match is weak. For some rows the clone size is stated as once, few or many, or as a class when expanded; others skip it.

clone size: NA
CDR3 length: 15
D gene: TRBD1
J gene: TRBJ1-2
V gene: TRBV9
CDR3 protein: CASSDDRGINYGYTF
CDR3 DNA: TGTGCCAGCAGCGACGACAGGGGGATTAACTATGGCTACACCTTC

clone size: NA
CDR3 length: 12
D gene: NA
J gene: TRBJ1-1
V gene: TRBV6-1
CDR3 protein: CAAKPRDREAFF
CDR3 DNA: TGTGCCGCAAAACCGAGGGATAGGGAAGCTTTCTTT

clone size: NA
CDR3 length: 15
D gene: NA
J gene: TRBJ2-5
V gene: TRBV27
CDR3 protein: CASSLISGGKETQYF
CDR3 DNA: TGTGCCAGCAGTTTAATTTCTGGGGGCAAAGAGACCCAGTACTTC

clone size: once
CDR3 length: 15
D gene: NA
J gene: TRBJ1-4
V gene: TRBV7-8
CDR3 protein: CASSRVGWTNEKLFF
CDR3 DNA: TGTGCCAGCAGCCGTGTGGGGTGGACTAATGAAAAACTGTTTTTT

clone size: once
CDR3 length: 15
D gene: TRBD1
J gene: TRBJ2-2
V gene: TRBV4-2
CDR3 protein: CASSDGQGNTGELFF
CDR3 DNA: TGTGCCAGCAGCGACGGACAGGGGAACACCGGGGAGCTGTTTTTT

clone size: NA
CDR3 length: 15
D gene: TRBD2
J gene: TRBJ2-1
V gene: TRBV18
CDR3 protein: CASSPGIAGDNEQFF
CDR3 DNA: TGTGCCAGCTCACCTGGGATAGCGGGAGACAATGAGCAGTTCTTC

clone size: NA
CDR3 length: 15
D gene: TRBD1
J gene: TRBJ2-7
V gene: TRBV7-3
CDR3 protein: CASSLTTGRSDEQYF
CDR3 DNA: TGTGCCAGCAGCTTAACGACAGGGAGAAGCGACGAGCAGTACTTC

clone size: once
CDR3 length: 14
D gene: NA
J gene: TRBJ1-4
V gene: TRBV5-1
CDR3 protein: CASSLGPNGEKLFF
CDR3 DNA: TGCGCCAGCAGCTTGGGACCCAACGGAGAAAAACTGTTTTTT

clone size: few
CDR3 length: 14
D gene: TRBD1
J gene: TRBJ1-2
V gene: TRBV28
CDR3 protein: CASTTGTGVYGYTF
CDR3 DNA: TGTGCCAGCACCACCGGGACAGGGGTTTATGGCTACACCTTC

clone size: NA
CDR3 length: 12
D gene: NA
J gene: TRBJ1-1
V gene: TRBV7-9
CDR3 protein: CASRRGNTGAFF
CDR3 DNA: TGTGCCAGCAGGCGTGGGAACACTGGGGCTTTCTTT

clone size: NA
CDR3 length: 17
D gene: TRBD2
J gene: TRBJ2-1
V gene: TRBV9
CDR3 protein: CASSASLASGSVNEQFF
CDR3 DNA: TGTGCCAGCAGCGCTAGTTTGGCTAGCGGGAGCGTGAATGAGCAGTTCTTC

clone size: NA
CDR3 length: 13
D gene: NA
J gene: TRBJ1-1
V gene: TRBV29-1
CDR3 protein: CSVERVGSTEAFF
CDR3 DNA: TGCAGCGTTGAAAGGGTGGGAAGCACTGAAGCTTTCTTT

clone size: few
CDR3 length: 13
D gene: NA
J gene: TRBJ2-5
V gene: TRBV7-3
CDR3 protein: CASSFGGAETQYF
CDR3 DNA: TGTGCCAGCAGCTTCGGGGGCGCGGAGACCCAGTACTTC

clone size: NA
CDR3 length: 12
D gene: NA
J gene: TRBJ1-4
V gene: TRBV29-1
CDR3 protein: CSVDGLDEKLFF
CDR3 DNA: TGCAGCGTTGACGGACTTGATGAAAAACTGTTTTTT

clone size: NA
CDR3 length: 15
D gene: TRBD2
J gene: TRBJ2-4
V gene: TRBV2
CDR3 protein: CASSLAGVAKNIQYF
CDR3 DNA: TGTGCCAGCAGTTTAGCGGGAGTAGCCAAAAACATTCAGTACTTC

clone size: NA
CDR3 length: 16
D gene: TRBD1
J gene: TRBJ2-7
V gene: TRBV7-8
CDR3 protein: CASSLGRGTGGYEQYF
CDR3 DNA: TGTGCCAGCAGCTTAGGGAGGGGGACAGGGGGCTATGAGCAGTACTTC

clone size: NA
CDR3 length: 13
D gene: NA
J gene: TRBJ1-3
V gene: TRBV10-3
CDR3 protein: CAIRTSSGNTIYF
CDR3 DNA: TGTGCCATCAGGACCTCATCTGGAAACACCATATATTTT

clone size: NA
CDR3 length: 17
D gene: TRBD1
J gene: TRBJ2-7
V gene: TRBV5-1
CDR3 protein: CASGSGTGGSRISEQYF
CDR3 DNA: TGCGCCAGCGGATCCGGGACAGGGGGCTCGAGGATAAGCGAGCAGTACTTC

clone size: once
CDR3 length: 13
D gene: NA
J gene: TRBJ2-7
V gene: TRBV10-2
CDR3 protein: CASSVQQSYEQYF
CDR3 DNA: TGCGCCAGCAGTGTCCAGCAATCCTACGAGCAGTACTTC

clone size: NA
CDR3 length: 17
D gene: TRBD2
J gene: TRBJ2-1
V gene: TRBV7-2
CDR3 protein: CASSFRTSGRGDNEQFF
CDR3 DNA: TGTGCCAGCAGCTTCCGGACTAGCGGGAGGGGAGACAATGAGCAGTTCTTC

clone size: NA
CDR3 length: 14
D gene: NA
J gene: TRBJ1-5
V gene: TRBV6-1
CDR3 protein: CASSEISGNQPQHF
CDR3 DNA: TGTGCCAGCAGTGAAATAAGTGGCAATCAGCCCCAGCATTTT

clone size: NA
CDR3 length: 14
D gene: NA
J gene: TRBJ2-5
V gene: TRBV7-3
CDR3 protein: CASSLHGGTETQYF
CDR3 DNA: TGTGCCAGCAGCCTCCACGGGGGCACAGAGACCCAGTACTTC

clone size: NA
CDR3 length: 13
D gene: TRBD1
J gene: TRBJ1-2
V gene: TRBV6-1
CDR3 protein: CASVAGGLYGYTF
CDR3 DNA: TGTGCCAGCGTGGCAGGGGGTCTCTATGGCTACACCTTC

clone size: NA
CDR3 length: 16
D gene: NA
J gene: TRBJ2-2
V gene: TRBV10-3
CDR3 protein: CAISGVWSLDTGELFF
CDR3 DNA: TGTGCCATCAGCGGAGTATGGAGCCTCGACACCGGGGAGCTGTTTTTT

clone size: NA
CDR3 length: 13
D gene: TRBD1
J gene: TRBJ1-1
V gene: TRBV27
CDR3 protein: CASSSQGGTEAFF
CDR3 DNA: TGTGCCAGCAGTTCACAGGGGGGGACTGAAGCTTTCTTT

clone size: NA
CDR3 length: 12
D gene: TRBD1
J gene: TRBJ1-2
V gene: TRBV4-1
CDR3 protein: CASRTGDYGYTF
CDR3 DNA: TGCGCCAGCAGGACAGGGGACTATGGCTACACCTTC

clone size: NA
CDR3 length: 11
D gene: NA
J gene: TRBJ2-5
V gene: TRBV7-9
CDR3 protein: CASTRGETQYF
CDR3 DNA: TGTGCCAGCACCCGAGGAGAGACCCAGTACTTC

clone size: NA
CDR3 length: 15
D gene: TRBD2
J gene: TRBJ2-3
V gene: TRBV5-4
CDR3 protein: CASSLSGSSTDTQYF
CDR3 DNA: TGTGCCAGCAGCTTAAGCGGGAGCAGCACAGATACGCAGTATTTT

clone size: NA
CDR3 length: 14
D gene: TRBD1
J gene: TRBJ2-6
V gene: TRBV29-1
CDR3 protein: CSVGQTSGANVLTF
CDR3 DNA: TGCAGCGTGGGACAGACCTCTGGGGCCAACGTCCTGACTTTC

clone size: NA
CDR3 length: 18
D gene: NA
J gene: TRBJ1-4
V gene: TRBV2
CDR3 protein: CASNQEKALGATNEKLFF
CDR3 DNA: TGTGCCAGCAATCAAGAGAAGGCCTTAGGAGCAACTAATGAAAAACTGTTTTTT